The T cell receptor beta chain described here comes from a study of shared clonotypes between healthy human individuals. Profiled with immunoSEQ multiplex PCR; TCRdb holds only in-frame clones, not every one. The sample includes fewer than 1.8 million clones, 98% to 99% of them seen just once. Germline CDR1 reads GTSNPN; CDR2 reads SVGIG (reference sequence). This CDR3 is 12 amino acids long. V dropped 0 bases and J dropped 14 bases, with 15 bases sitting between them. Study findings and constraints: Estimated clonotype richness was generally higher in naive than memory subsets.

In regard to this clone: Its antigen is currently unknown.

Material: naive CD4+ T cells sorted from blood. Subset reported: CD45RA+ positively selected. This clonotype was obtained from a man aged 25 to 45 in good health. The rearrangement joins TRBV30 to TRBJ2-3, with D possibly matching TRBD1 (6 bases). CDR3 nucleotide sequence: TGTGCCTGGAGTGTACAGGGCCCGGGGTGGTATTTT. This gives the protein CAWSVQGPGWYF.